This TCR beta chain originates from a study of blood T cells in healthy people across ages (dated by TCRdb to between 2015 and 2016). Context from the whole study: In model experiments, template switching captured about one uniquely barcoded TCR beta cDNA molecule for every two T cells. Using deep sequencing normalized with unique cDNA molecular identifiers, the study measured how TCR beta repertoire diversity changes with age. Four age groups were formed from the donors: young (average about 15 years), middle-aged (approximately 41), aged (about 62) and long-lived (less than 85). The study analyzed two additional independent replicas of 1 million unique cDNA reads from the same blood draw for two donors, one aged 18 to 29 and one aged 80 or older.

Donors were a few dozen systemically healthy Caucasian individuals from Russia aged roughly 6 to 90 years. About 10 milliliters of peripheral blood were collected from each donor into EDTA-treated Vacutainer tubes. PBMCs were isolated by Ficoll-Paque density-gradient centrifugation, with at least 7 million obtained per sample. Total RNA, at least 5.5 micrograms per sample, was extracted from PBMCs with Trizol reagent. For every donor, an aliquot of PBMCs went through flow cytometry to measure the percentages of naive CD45RAhigh/CD27high T cells. Results the study describes overall, beyond this receptor: Observed TCR beta diversity per million T cells fell roughly linearly with age, and a significant reduction was already apparent by age about 38. Compared with the aged group, the long-lived group had more naive CD4+ T cells, fewer expanded clones and increased TCR diversity, suggesting age selection. Estimates of total diversity based on one million sequenced T cells were regarded as lower bounds and as underestimates. A strong correlation was found between observed TCR beta diversity and the percentage of naive T cells measured by flow cytometry. Donor CMV infection status was unknown, potentially confounding age-related changes in expanded clonotypes. Because profiling used bulk unsorted PBMCs, naive and antigen-experienced compartments could not be compared conclusively.

Turning to this clonotype: Its antigen is not yet known. Base qualities are missing; no much larger clone stands one base away.

Receptors were amplified or captured by 5' RACE. The sequencer listed for this sample is Illumina HiSeq 2500. A second about 7 to 12 cycle PCR used a sample-barcoded 5' primer and a J-beta primer mix. A template-switch 5' adaptor carrying 12 random nucleotides introduced a unique molecular identifier onto each TCR beta cDNA molecule. Each sample yielded at least 3 million CDR3-containing paired-end reads. First-strand cDNA synthesis was performed from all RNA using the Mint cDNA synthesis kit, with priming by a TRBC-specific oligonucleotide. After uracil-DNA glycosylase treatment, a first 18-cycle PCR used universal primers M1SS and BC2_uni_R on all cDNA. Per the authors' processing: Normalization of each sample was performed by random selection of 1 million high-quality reads, each carrying a distinct molecular identifier. Reads with shared molecular identifiers were discarded instead of being binned into consensus sequences. MiTCR, run with a Q25 quality threshold and the strictest error-elimination algorithm, handled CDR3 identification, clonotype clustering and error correction. A nonparametric unseen species model with Euler transformation was used to estimate lower-bound total TCR beta diversity. TCRdb cleaned the public reads at Q25 with fastp, built clones with MiXCR and kept in-frame beta chains. Merged by CDR3 protein, the rows form single entries marked with the most common genes and DNA. These V and J calls derive from TCRdb rather than the authors' analysis. The sample records hundreds of thousands of distinct CDR3 sequences, around 25% of which are singletons. Jointly, the top ten make up more than 8.5% of the sample.

From cysteine to phenylalanine, the CDR3 is 14 amino acids long. Just the 42-base CDR3 DNA is kept, in frame starting at base 1. V drops 1 base and J drops 6 bases, leaving 13 bases in between. CDR1 is given as SGHVS and CDR2 as FQNEAQ, both from the germline V gene. In addition, the sample was reused for a study of T cells of mothers and their children. The second paper states: Donors were nine systemically healthy Caucasian individuals: three mothers and their six children. cDNA synthesis consumed the entire amount of extracted RNA, loaded at about 1.5 ug RNA in each 15 ul reaction. In the second PCR, the M1S primer introduced both the sample barcodes and 2-4 random nucleotides. Over 8.5 million TCR beta CDR3 reads came from each mother, compared with 2.5 million to 3.5 million reads from each child. Thymic selection shapes the output of TCR recombination in a similar way in related and unrelated pairs, and inherited differences have a minor effect. Normalized repertoire overlap was always found to be slightly, but never significantly, higher in related mother-child pairs than in unrelated mother-child pairs. With a sensitivity of approximately 100 clones per million clonotypes, no persistent microchimeric T cell clones were detected. Deep NGS was used in the study to compare the TCR beta repertoires of mothers and children and to look for features that separate related mother-child pairs from unrelated individuals. On average, the children were about 10 +/- 4 years old, while the mothers were around 40 +/- 4 years old. Libraries were sequenced on Illumina HiSeq 2000 with 100+100 nt paired-end reads after adapter ligation with NEBNext reagents. Mother and child libraries were prepared a month apart and sequenced in separate runs to prevent cross-contamination. Each donor had between roughly 500,000 and 2,200,000 distinct TCR beta clonotypes identified. Naive TCR beta clonotypes were estimated from low-frequency clonotypes matched to each donor's FACS-determined naive share, without sorting.

Rearrangement joined TRBV7-8 to TRBJ2-7; 7 matching bases give a weak D call of TRBD2. The TCR comes from a boy aged 10-17 years in good health. The sequenced sample consisted of blood. The bases read TGTGCCAGCAGCTTAGAGGGGGGGGGAGCCGAGCAGTACTTC. It codes for CASSLEGGGAEQYF.